One and the same sample provided the 10 T cell receptor beta chains below, sequenced in a study of PD-L1 blockade in urothelial cancer. Profiling relied on immunoSEQ multiplex PCR, and the TCRdb table lists in-frame clones only, not all of them. The table has almost 30,000 clones, approximately 89% seen once. Sequencing used PBMCs, obtained around atezolizumab (anti-PD-L1) treatment. The receptors were sampled from a man aged 45-60 years with urothelial cancer.

Points on this clone: This specimen includes other DNA sequences encoding the same CDR3. The chain combines TRBV6-5 with TRBJ2-2; the match to TRBD1 covers 7 bases. The CDR3 totals 15 residues. The germline CDR1 and CDR2 sequences are MNHEY and SVGAGI. Losses at the gene ends were 2 bases for V and 2 bases for J; bases not matched to a gene: 2. DNA of the CDR3: TGTGCCAGCAGTTACGGGGACAGAAACACCGGGGAGCTGTTTTTT. Protein: CASSYGDRNTGELFF.

J is TRBJ2-1 and V is TRBV5-1; D perhaps matches TRBD1 (6 bases). There are 16 residues in the CDR3. The germline CDR1 and CDR2 sequences are SGHRS and YFSETQ. Trimming removed 0 bases from V and 8 bases from J, with 18 bases in between. CDR3 in amino acids: CASSLDRVEFSHEQFF. Here the CDR3 DNA reads TGCGCCAGCAGCTTGGACAGGGTAGAGTTTAGCCATGAGCAGTTCTTC.

There are a few counts of this clone. The V gene is TRBV7-3, the J gene TRBJ2-2, with TRBD1 as a possible D gene (5 bases). The germline V gene has CDR1 SGHTA and CDR2 FQGTGA. The CDR3 extends over 12 amino acids. The V end was cut by 5 bases, the J end by 5 bases, with 6 bases between. CDR3 residues: CASSKGTGELFF. In nucleotides, the CDR3 is TGTGCCAGCAGCAAGGGGACCGGGGAGCTGTTTTTT.

The chain links TRBV19 to TRBJ2-7; 10 bases are shared with TRBD1. Germline loops: CDR1 LNHDA, CDR2 SQIVND (reference sequence). V lost 7 bases and J lost 6; bases outside the gene matches: 9. CDR3 length: 14 amino acids. The CDR3 loop is CASTPRDRGSEQYF. The CDR3 nucleotides are TGTGCCAGTACTCCCCGGGACAGGGGTAGCGAGCAGTACTTC.

The chain recombines TRBV5-1 with TRBJ1-1, with unresolved D. Germline lookup yields CDR1 SGHRS and CDR2 YFSETQ. Trimming took off 4 bases at V and 4 bases at J, with 17 bases between the two ends. The length of the CDR3 is 15 residues. The CDR3 reads CASSAVAGPGTEAFF. As DNA, the CDR3 is TGCGCCAGCAGCGCCGTAGCGGGCCCAGGCACTGAAGCTTTCTTT.

This clone showed up just a few times. V gene TRBV9 combines with J gene TRBJ2-7; 7 nucleotides agree with TRBD1. The V segment lost 3 bases and the J segment 4 bases; nucleotides outside the gene matches: 7. Germline-derived CDR1 and CDR2 are SGDLS and YYNGEE. This CDR3 region has 14 residues. DNA for the CDR3: TGTGCCAGCAGCGAAGATGGACAGGTGTACGAGCAGTACTTC. It encodes CASSEDGQVYEQYF.

This clone occurred a few times. The V call is TRBV18, the J call TRBJ2-3; 8 nucleotides match TRBD2. The CDR3 is made up of 16 amino acids. The V segment lost 0 bases and the J segment 0 bases; nucleotides outside the gene matches: 2. The germline V gene encodes CDR1 KGHSH and CDR2 LQKENI. Here the CDR3 reads CASSPPGTRSTDTQYF. The CDR3, as DNA: TGTGCCAGCTCACCACCAGGGACTAGGAGCACAGATACGCAGTATTTT.

This sequence joins TRBV7-3 and TRBJ2-3; possible D gene TRBD1, 8 bases. With 2 bases removed from V and 6 bases from J, the gap between germline ends came to 21 bases. The CDR3 is made up of 17 amino acids. The germline gives CDR1 SGHTA, CDR2 FQGTGA. CDR3 nucleotide sequence: TGTGCCAGCAGCTTACCGACAGGGGTGGGGAGGGATGATACGCAGTATTTT. As protein: CASSLPTGVGRDDTQYF.

The CDR3: CASSQGALNEQFF. The CDR3 bases are TGTGCCAGCAGTCAGGGGGCATTGAATGAGCAGTTCTTC. V and J are TRBV25-1 and TRBJ2-1; 8 nucleotides match TRBD1. The V and J ends lost 5 bases and 7 bases, in that order; junction bases with no gene match: 4. This CDR3 contains 13 residues. Germline-derived CDR1 and CDR2 are MGHDK and SYGVNS.

The genes are TRBV10-3 and TRBJ1-1; D call uncertain. This CDR3 contains 13 residues. Germline V lookup: CDR1 ENHRY, CDR2 SYGVKD. V lost 10 bases, J lost 0 bases, and 12 bases lay in between. CDR3 bases: TGTGCCACTAGTGATTCAATGAACACTGAAGCTTTCTTT. Its translation: CATSDSMNTEAFF.